Below, one T cell receptor (beta chain) is given with its context. These data originate in a study of OX40 agonist ivuxolimab in advanced cancers. Sequenced by immunoSEQ multiplex PCR; TCRdb stores in-frame clones only, minus some. The sample shows about 100,000 clones, 90% to 95% of them seen only once. The CDR3 is 14 residues long. Trimming removed 4 bases from V and 6 bases from J; junction bases left unmatched: 6. Germline V lookup: CDR1 SEHNR, CDR2 FQNEAQ (reference sequence). The sequences come from CD4+ or CD8+ T cells sorted from blood, collected in a trial of the OX40 agonist ivuxolimab. The V call is TRBV7-9, the J call TRBJ2-7, with 10 positions matching TRBD2. The source of this sequence is an adult with an advanced solid tumor such as melanoma, head and neck, liver or kidney cancer. The CDR3, as DNA: TGTGCCAGCAGCTCCTCTAGCGGGAGTTCCGAGCAGTACTTC. Residues: CASSSSSGSSEQYF.